Listed below are T cell receptor beta chains from one sample, sequenced in a study of blood T cell repertoires in COVID-19. This table comes from immunoSEQ multiplex PCR, and its TCRdb copy is limited to in-frame clones, with some not included. Here the sample spans 90,000 or so clones, approximately 88% being singletons. Sequenced: peripheral blood. All receptors derive from a man older than 75 with acute or convalescent COVID-19. CDR3s include the opening cysteine and the closing phenylalanine or tryptophan.

14,TRBV15,CATSIPGLRNIQYF
14,TRBV7-3,CASSLQGINSPLHF
11,TRBV20-1,CSVWGGNFYTF
13,TRBV27,CASGQGRGETQYF
15,TRBV7-6,CASSPTGGAYSEAFF
15,TRBV19,CASQIERGSNQPQHF
12,TRBV12-3/TRBV12-4,CASSSSSYEQYF
15,TRBV21-1,CASSPPGTPSYEQYF
15,TRBV21-1,CASSADREINQPQHF
15,TRBV27,CASSQLAGPSYEQYF
12,TRBV5-6,CASSMTVYGYTF
11,TRBV25-1,CASSLRETQYF
13,TRBV4-3,CASSQDSDSEAFF
15,TRBV9,CASSVADRANYGYTF
11,TRBV20-1,CSAEQFTEAFF
15,TRBV30,CAWGAGGAGNSPLHF
13,TRBV24-1,CATSESGGNEQFF
13,TRBV10-2,CASRDRAATEAFF
15,TRBV19,CASKNWGPDTGELFF
16,TRBV19,CASSTWEGSMNTEAFF
14,TRBV7-8,CASSHPGGNTEAFF
13,TRBV12-3/TRBV12-4,CASSGGEGNTIYF
14,TRBV9,CASSPPGGTDTQYF
15,TRBV23-1,CASVGTSPEADTQYF
15,TRBV24-1,CATSDDGLAGREQFF
16,TRBV7-2,CASSSAFRGLIGGYTF
14,TRBV5-1,CASSRQGNTGELFF
15,TRBV7-2,CASSLVGGSYNEQFF
13,TRBV28,CASSFRQGNTIYF
13,TRBV7-9,CASSYQGASGYTF
17,TRBV30,CAWSDKSPGQLNQPQHF
12,TRBV6-1,CASSDQGWAQYF
15,TRBV27,CASSPQGQPNQPQHF
19,TRBV21-1,CASSKGGLTGKSSGNTIYF
13,TRBV24-1,CASGQGAAGELFF
12,TRBV7-9,CASGQGLWPQHF
14,TRBV9,CASSTMEASYEQYF
16,TRBV18,CASSRSGQGSREKLFF
18,TRBV7-3,CASSLRGGSYRNQETQYF
14,TRBV7-2,CASSSGGHNEKLFF
15,TRBV10-3,CAISGGSGANSEQFF
15,TRBV12-5,CASGSALSGANVLTF
13,TRBV6-6,CASSSSETHIYTF
12,TRBV27,CASAQRGDEQYF
16,TRBV27,CASSSRTPSTNEKLFF
16,TRBV2,CASSEWARSKYNEQFF
12,TRBV7-2,CASSPEYNEQFF
14,TRBV19,CASSRGQGSYGYTF
14,TRBV6-5,CAIPLAGELGELFF
13,TRBV19,CASSIFRYNEQFF
14,TRBV5-8,CASSHEQGGQPQHF
17,TRBV18,CASSAFTSGGAGEKLFF
11,TRBV27,CASKSGYGYTF
15,TRBV5-1,CASSSSGDSGNTIYF
15,TRBV5-1,CASSAGTSGGETQYF
13,TRBV2,CASSDQGWTEAFF
17,TRBV5-1,CASSSLQGAGWNNEQFF
14,TRBV6-5,CASSYSDRGYEQYF
15,TRBV29-1,CSATNGGNSYNEQFF
18,TRBV19,CASSISRGDGDSNQPQHF